This entry concerns a single TCR beta chain. Its specificity is not known. The CDR3 end is not reached by the read, which stops 3 residues before it; the germline J gene fills it in. TCRdb's table, derived via immunoSEQ multiplex PCR, lists solely in-frame clones and lacks some. The repertoire shows roughly 48,000 clones; the top ten hold around 0.88%. This entry belongs to a study of Tregs in tolerant kidney transplant recipients. Unstimulated regulatory T cells (CD4+CD25+CD127-), CD4+CD25- non-regulatory cells, CD4 and CD8 cells were FACS-sorted from thawed PBMCs. The study's findings and limits: For some patients, primers changed over time, blocking nucleotide-level comparison. Validation in larger populations is needed because few patients were studied. Antigen-driven expansion was suggested because donor-specific Tregs expanded more than all Tregs in tolerant patients.

The CDR3 loop spans 11 amino acids. The V gene's germline CDR1 is SGHTA and CDR2 FQGNSA. The source of this sequence is a human donor who received a combined kidney and bone marrow transplant. The starting material was CD4+ T cells from blood, obtained before the transplant. This chain joins TRBV7-2 and TRBJ1-6; weak D call: TRBD1 (5 bases). CDR3 protein: CASSSGLALHF. CDR3 bases read: TGTGCCAGCAGCTCGGGACTGGCC.